This record looks at one T cell receptor beta chain sequence and its context. The sample carries other DNA sequences with the same CDR3. This record belongs to a study of blood T cell repertoires in COVID-19. In the original workflow: Amplifying reference gene primers gave estimates of nucleated cell counts. Some clones are missing from TCRdb's copy, which holds only in-frame ones; the method was immunoSEQ multiplex PCR. V and J calls and clone size are those listed in that table; D and trimming were worked out from the DNA. The table shows about 150,000 clones, with 84% occurring only once. V lost 2 bases and J 8 bases, leaving 12 bases between the germline ends. CDR3 length equals 14 residues. Germline CDR1 and CDR2: KGHSH and LQKENI.

This chain links TRBV18 with TRBJ1-4; D might be TRBD1 (6 bases). The source of this sequence is a woman between 50 and 59 years old in a cohort sampled during active or convalescent COVID-19. Sequencing was performed on peripheral blood. CDR3 region: CASSPVGGREKLFF. The CDR3 region has the DNA TGTGCCAGCTCACCAGTGGGGGGGCGAGAAAAACTGTTTTTT.